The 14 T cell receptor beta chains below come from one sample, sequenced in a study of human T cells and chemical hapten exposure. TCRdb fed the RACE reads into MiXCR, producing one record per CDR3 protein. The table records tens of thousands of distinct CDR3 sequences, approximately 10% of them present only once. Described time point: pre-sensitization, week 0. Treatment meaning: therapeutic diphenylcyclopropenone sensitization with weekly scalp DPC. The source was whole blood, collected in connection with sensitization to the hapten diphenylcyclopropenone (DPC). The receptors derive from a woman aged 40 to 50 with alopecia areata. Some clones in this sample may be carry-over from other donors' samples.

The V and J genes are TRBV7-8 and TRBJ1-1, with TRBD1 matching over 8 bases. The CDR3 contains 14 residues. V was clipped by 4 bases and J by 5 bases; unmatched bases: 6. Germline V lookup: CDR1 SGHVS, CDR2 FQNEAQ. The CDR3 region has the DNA TGTGCCAGCAGCTCAAGACAGGGGAGGACTGAAGCTTTCTTT. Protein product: CASSSRQGRTEAFF.

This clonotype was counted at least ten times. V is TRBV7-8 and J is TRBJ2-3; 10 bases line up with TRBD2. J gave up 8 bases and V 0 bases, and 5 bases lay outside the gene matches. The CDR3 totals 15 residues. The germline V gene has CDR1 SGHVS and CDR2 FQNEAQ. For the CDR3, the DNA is TGTGCCAGCAGCTTAGCGGGGTTAGCGGGAGGTACGCAGTATTTT. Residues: CASSLAGLAGGTQYF.

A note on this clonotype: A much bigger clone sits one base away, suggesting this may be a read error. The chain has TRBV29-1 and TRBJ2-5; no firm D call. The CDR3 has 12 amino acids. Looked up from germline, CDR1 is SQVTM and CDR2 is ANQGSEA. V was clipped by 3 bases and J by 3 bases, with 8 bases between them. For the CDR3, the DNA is TGCAGCGTTGAGTCAGCTAAAGAGACCCAGTACTTC. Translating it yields CSVESAKETQYF.

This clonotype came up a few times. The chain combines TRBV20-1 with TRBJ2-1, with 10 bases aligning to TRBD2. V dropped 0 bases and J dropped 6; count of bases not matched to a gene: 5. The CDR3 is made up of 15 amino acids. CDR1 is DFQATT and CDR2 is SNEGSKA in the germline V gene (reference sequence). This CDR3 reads CSARDPRTSGNEQFF. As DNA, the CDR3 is TGCAGTGCTAGAGATCCTAGGACTAGCGGCAATGAGCAGTTCTTC.

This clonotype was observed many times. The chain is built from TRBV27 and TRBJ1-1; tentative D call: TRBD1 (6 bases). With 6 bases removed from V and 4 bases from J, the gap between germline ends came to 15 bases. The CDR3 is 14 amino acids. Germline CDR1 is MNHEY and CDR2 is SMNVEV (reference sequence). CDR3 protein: CASRLGGVPTEAFF. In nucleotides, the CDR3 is TGTGCCAGCAGGCTAGGGGGGGTTCCCACTGAAGCTTTCTTT.

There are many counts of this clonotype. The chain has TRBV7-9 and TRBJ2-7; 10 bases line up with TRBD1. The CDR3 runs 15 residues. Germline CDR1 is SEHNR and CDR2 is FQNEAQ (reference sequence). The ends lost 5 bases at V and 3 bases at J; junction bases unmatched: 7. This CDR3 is CASSLRQGADYEQYF. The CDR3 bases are TGTGCCAGCAGCCTAAGACAGGGGGCGGACTACGAGCAGTACTTC.

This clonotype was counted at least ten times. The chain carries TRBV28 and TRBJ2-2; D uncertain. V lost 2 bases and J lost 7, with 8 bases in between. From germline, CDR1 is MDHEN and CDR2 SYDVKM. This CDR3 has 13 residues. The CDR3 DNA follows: TGTGCCAGCAGTTTAGGGTTTGGCGGGGAGCTGTTTTTT. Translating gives CASSLGFGGELFF.

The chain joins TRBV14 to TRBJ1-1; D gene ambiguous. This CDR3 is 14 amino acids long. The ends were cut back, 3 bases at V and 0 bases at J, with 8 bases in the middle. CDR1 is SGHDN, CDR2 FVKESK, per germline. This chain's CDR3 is CASSHGGMNTEAFF. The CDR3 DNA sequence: TGTGCCAGCAGCCACGGAGGGATGAACACTGAAGCTTTCTTT.

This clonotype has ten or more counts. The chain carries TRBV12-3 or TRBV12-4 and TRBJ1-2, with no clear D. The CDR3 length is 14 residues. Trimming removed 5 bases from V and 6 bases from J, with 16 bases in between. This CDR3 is CASSPPERWDGYTF. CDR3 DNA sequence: TGTGCCAGCAGTCCTCCAGAAAGGTGGGATGGCTACACCTTC.

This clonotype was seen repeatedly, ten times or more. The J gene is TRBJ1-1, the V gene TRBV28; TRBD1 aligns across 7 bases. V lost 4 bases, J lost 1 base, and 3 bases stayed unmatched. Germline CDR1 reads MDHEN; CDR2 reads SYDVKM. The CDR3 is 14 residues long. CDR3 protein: CASSSGTENTEAFF. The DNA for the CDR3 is TGTGCCAGCAGTTCGGGGACAGAGAACACTGAAGCTTTCTTT. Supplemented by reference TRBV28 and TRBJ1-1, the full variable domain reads DVKVTQSSRYLVKRTGEKVFLECVQDMDHENMFWYRQDPGLGLRLIYFSYDVKMKEKGDIPEGYSVSREKKERFSLILESASTNQTSMYLCASSSGTENTEAFFGQGTRLTVV.

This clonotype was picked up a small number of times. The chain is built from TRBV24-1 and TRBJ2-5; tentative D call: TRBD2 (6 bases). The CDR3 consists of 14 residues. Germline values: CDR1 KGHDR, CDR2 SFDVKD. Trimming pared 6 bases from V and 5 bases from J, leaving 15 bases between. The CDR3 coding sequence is TGTGCCACCAGTCGTGACGGGAGCGGGGAGACCCAGTACTTC. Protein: CATSRDGSGETQYF.

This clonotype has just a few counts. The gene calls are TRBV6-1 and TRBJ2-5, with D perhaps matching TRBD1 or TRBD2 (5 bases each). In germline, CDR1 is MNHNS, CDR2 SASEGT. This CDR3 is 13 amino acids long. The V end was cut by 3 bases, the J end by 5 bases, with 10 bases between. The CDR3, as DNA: TGTGCCAGCAGTGACGGGGACCCGGAGACCCAGTACTTC. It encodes CASSDGDPETQYF.

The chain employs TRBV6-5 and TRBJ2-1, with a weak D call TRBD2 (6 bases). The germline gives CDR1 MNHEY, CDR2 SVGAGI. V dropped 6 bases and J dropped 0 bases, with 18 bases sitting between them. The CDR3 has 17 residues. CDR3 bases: TGTGCCAGCAGCCGCCCTAGCGTAACCGGCTCCTACAATGAGCAGTTCTTC. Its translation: CASSRPSVTGSYNEQFF.

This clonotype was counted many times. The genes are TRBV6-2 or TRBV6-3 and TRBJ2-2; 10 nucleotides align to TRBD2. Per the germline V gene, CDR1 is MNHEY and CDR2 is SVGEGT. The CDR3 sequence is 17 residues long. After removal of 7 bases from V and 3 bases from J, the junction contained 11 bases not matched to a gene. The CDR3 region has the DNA TGTGCCAGCAATTCGGGGCTAGCGGGGGCCCACACCGGGGAGCTGTTTTTT. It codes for CASNSGLAGAHTGELFF.